In its sample, the clone carrying this T cell receptor (beta chain) was seen a few times. Its antigen is unidentified. This sample is drawn from a study of T-cell memory formation after mild COVID-19. Study findings and constraints: Contracting CD4+ clones were located mainly in CM and EM, and CD8+ clones in EMRA. Proof of SARS-CoV-2 specificity was absent for the second-wave clones that crested on day 37. From day 15 to 85, contracting clones were balanced between CD4 and CD8, whereas later expanders leaned toward CD4+. Pre-infection memory held some responding clones, suggesting pre-existing cross-reactive T cells responded.

MiXCR was run by TCRdb on the 5' RACE reads, yielding one entry per CDR3 protein. Of about 140,000 distinct CDR3 sequences listed, 6% to 7% are singletons. Per the germline V gene, CDR1 is SGHDT and CDR2 is YYEEEE. The CDR3 consists of 14 residues. V lost 3 bases and J 3 bases, leaving 12 bases between the germline ends. The rearrangement uses TRBV5-6 and TRBJ1-2; possible D gene TRBD1, 5 bases. Source material: PBMCs or a T cell subset sorted from them (not recorded which). This sequence originates from an adult woman who had mild COVID-19 (a few samples of this study predate the infection). Cell type and time point are not known. The CDR3 region is CASSSSTVYYGYTF. DNA for the CDR3: TGTGCCAGCAGCTCTTCGACAGTCTACTATGGCTACACCTTC.